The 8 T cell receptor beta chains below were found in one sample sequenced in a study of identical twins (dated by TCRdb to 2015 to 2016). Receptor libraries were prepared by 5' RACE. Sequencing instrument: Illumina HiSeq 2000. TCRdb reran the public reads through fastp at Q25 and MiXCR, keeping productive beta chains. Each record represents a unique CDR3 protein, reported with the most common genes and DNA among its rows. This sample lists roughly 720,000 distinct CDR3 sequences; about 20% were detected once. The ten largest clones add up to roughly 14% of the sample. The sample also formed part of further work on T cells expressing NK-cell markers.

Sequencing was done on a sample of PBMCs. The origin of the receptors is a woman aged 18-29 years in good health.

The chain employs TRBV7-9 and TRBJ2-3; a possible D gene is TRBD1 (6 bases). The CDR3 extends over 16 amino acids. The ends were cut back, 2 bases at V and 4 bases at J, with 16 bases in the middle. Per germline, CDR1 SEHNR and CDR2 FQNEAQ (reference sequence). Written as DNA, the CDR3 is TGTGCCAGCAGCTTAAGTTCCCATCCAGGGGCAGATACGCAGTATTTT. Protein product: CASSLSSHPGADTQYF.

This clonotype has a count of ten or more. Here the CDR3 DNA reads TGTGCCAGCAGTGGGGGGGGAAGCTCCTACAATGAGCAGTTCTTC. Amino acid sequence: CASSGGGSSYNEQFF. V usage is TRBV2 and J usage is TRBJ2-1; 7 bases agree with TRBD2. Looked up from germline, CDR1 is SNHLY and CDR2 is FYNNEI. This CDR3 comprises 15 residues. J gave up 0 bases and V 4 bases, and 3 bases lay outside the gene matches. Looking up the rest from reference TRBV2 and TRBJ2-1 gives the full variable domain: EPEVTQTPSHQVTQMGQEVILRCVPISNHLYFYWYRQILGQKVEFLVSFYNNEISEKSEIFDDQFSVERPDGSNFTLKIRSTKLEDSAMYFCASSGGGSSYNEQFFGPGTRLTVL.

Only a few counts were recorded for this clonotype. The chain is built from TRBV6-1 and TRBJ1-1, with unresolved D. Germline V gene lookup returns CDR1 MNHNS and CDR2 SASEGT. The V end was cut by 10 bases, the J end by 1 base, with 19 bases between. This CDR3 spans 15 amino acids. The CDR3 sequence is CATNPTALWNTEAFF. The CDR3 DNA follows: TGTGCCACAAACCCCACAGCCCTATGGAACACTGAAGCTTTCTTT.

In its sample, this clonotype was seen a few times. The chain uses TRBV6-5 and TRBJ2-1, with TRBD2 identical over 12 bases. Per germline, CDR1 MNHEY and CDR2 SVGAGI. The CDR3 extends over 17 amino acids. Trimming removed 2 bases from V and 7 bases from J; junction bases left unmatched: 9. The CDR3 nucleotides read TGTGCCAGCAGTTACCCCCTAGCGGGGGGGCTTAGGAATGAGCAGTTCTTC. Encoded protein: CASSYPLAGGLRNEQFF.

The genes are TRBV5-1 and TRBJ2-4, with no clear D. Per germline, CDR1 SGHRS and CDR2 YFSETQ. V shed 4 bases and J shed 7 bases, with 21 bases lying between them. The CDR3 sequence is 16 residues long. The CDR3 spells CASSPVGYRLYNIQYF. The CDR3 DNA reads TGCGCCAGCAGCCCTGTCGGGTACCGATTATACAACATTCAGTACTTC. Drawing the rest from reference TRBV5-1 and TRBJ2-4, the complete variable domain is KAGVTQTPRYLIKTRGQQVTLSCSPISGHRSVSWYQQTPGQGLQFLFEYFSETQRNKGNFPGRFSGRQFSNSRSEMNVSTLELGDSALYLCASSPVGYRLYNIQYFGAGTRLSVL.

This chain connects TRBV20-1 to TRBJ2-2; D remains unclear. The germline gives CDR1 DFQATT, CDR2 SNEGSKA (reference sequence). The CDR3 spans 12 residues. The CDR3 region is CSLGPTTGELFF. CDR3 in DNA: TGCAGCCTCGGACCAACAACCGGGGAGCTGTTTTTT.

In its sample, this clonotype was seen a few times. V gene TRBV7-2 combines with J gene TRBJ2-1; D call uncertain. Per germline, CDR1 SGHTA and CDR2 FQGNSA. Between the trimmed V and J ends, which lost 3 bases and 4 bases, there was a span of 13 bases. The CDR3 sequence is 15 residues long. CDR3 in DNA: TGTGCCAGCAGCTTGGGGATCTTACTTTACAATGAGCAGTTCTTC. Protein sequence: CASSLGILLYNEQFF. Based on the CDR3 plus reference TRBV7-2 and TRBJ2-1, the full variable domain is GAGVSQSPSNKVTEKGKDVELRCDPISGHTALYWYRQSLGQGLEFLIYFQGNSAPDKSGLPSDRFSAERTGGSVSTLTIQRTQQEDSAVYLCASSLGILLYNEQFFGPGTRLTVL.

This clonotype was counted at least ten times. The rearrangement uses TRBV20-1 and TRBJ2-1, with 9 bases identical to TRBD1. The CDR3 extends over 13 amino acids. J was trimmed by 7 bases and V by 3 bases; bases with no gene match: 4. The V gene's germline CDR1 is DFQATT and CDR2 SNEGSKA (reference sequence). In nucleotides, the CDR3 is TGCAGTGCTAGTGGGACAGGGTCGAATGAGCAGTTCTTC. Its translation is CSASGTGSNEQFF.